The 8 T cell receptor beta chains given below trace back to one sample, sequenced in a study of blood T cell repertoires in COVID-19. The method was immunoSEQ multiplex PCR; TCRdb's version includes in-frame clones alone and lacks a portion of them. This table has 300,000 to 350,000 clones, almost 90% appearing once. The sequencing sample was made of peripheral blood. The receptors derive from a woman between 35 and 50 years old with COVID-19, enrolled during active disease.

In this sample, this clone turned up a few times. The J gene is TRBJ1-6, the V gene TRBV7-6; 8 positions agree with TRBD1. The CDR3 length is 13 residues. Germline V CDR1 and CDR2: SGHVS, FNYEAQ. The V segment lost 8 bases and the J segment 8 bases; nucleotides outside the gene matches: 5. The CDR3 here is CASGQGPDSPLHF. For the CDR3, the DNA is TGTGCCAGCGGACAGGGACCCGATTCACCCCTCCACTTT. Variable domain in full (rest from reference TRBV7-6 and TRBJ1-6): GAGVSQSPRYKVTKRGQDVALRCDPISGHVSLYWYRQALGQGPEFLTYFNYEAQQDKSGLPNDRFSAERPEGSISTLTIQRTEQRDSAMYRCASGQGPDSPLHFGNGTRLTVT.

The chain joins TRBV5-1 to TRBJ1-4; 9 bases align to TRBD1. Per the germline V gene, CDR1 is SGHRS and CDR2 is YFSETQ. V lost 4 bases and J lost 4; bases outside the gene matches: 8. The CDR3 extends over 16 amino acids. In DNA form, the CDR3 reads TGCGCCAGCAGCACGGGGACAGGGTTGCTTAATGAAAAACTGTTTTTT. It translates to CASSTGTGLLNEKLFF.

The chain combines TRBV5-1 with TRBJ1-1; TRBD1 might be the D (6 bases). With 0 bases removed from V and 1 base from J, the gap between germline ends came to 10 bases. The CDR3 is 15 residues long. Looked up from germline, CDR1 is SGHRS and CDR2 is YFSETQ. Here the CDR3 reads CASSLDRDKNTEAFF. DNA for the CDR3: TGCGCCAGCAGCTTGGACAGGGACAAGAACACTGAAGCTTTCTTT.

The chain is built from TRBV6-5 and TRBJ2-7; TRBD1 matches 7 bases. This CDR3 has 15 residues. Germline trimming cut 0 bases from V and 2 bases from J; bases unmatched to any gene: 4. Germline V gene data show CDR1 as MNHEY and CDR2 as SVGAGI. CDR3 in amino acids: CASSYSGDSTYEQYF. The CDR3 nucleotides are TGTGCCAGCAGTTACTCCGGGGACAGTACCTACGAGCAGTACTTC.

The rearrangement links TRBV9 to TRBJ1-2; 7 positions match TRBD1. From germline, CDR1 is SGDLS and CDR2 YYNGEE. V lost 3 bases, J lost 3 bases, and 8 bases stayed unmatched. This CDR3 has 15 residues. In DNA, the CDR3 is TGTGCCAGCAGCGCCGGGACAGCACGAGACTATGGCTACACCTTC. It is translated as CASSAGTARDYGYTF.

V and J are TRBV28 and TRBJ1-5; 9 bases match TRBD1. CDR1 and CDR2 from the germline V gene are MDHEN and SYDVKM. The CDR3 sequence is 11 residues long. With 4 bases clipped from V and 14 bases from J, the junction kept 3 bases outside the gene matches. The CDR3 region is CASSSRQGEHF. Written as DNA, the CDR3 is TGTGCCAGCAGTTCTAGACAGGGGGAGCATTTT. The whole variable domain, filled in from reference TRBV28 and TRBJ1-5, reads DVKVTQSSRYLVKRTGEKVFLECVQDMDHENMFWYRQDPGLGLRLIYFSYDVKMKEKGDIPEGYSVSREKKERFSLILESASTNQTSMYLCASSSRQGEHFGDGTRLSIL.

This chain joins TRBV5-1 and TRBJ2-5; a weak D match, TRBD2 (6 bases). Between the trimmed V and J ends, which lost 0 bases and 3 bases, there was a span of 12 bases. Germline V gene data show CDR1 as SGHRS and CDR2 as YFSETQ. The CDR3 has 15 amino acids. CDR3 DNA: TGCGCCAGCAGCTTGGAACTAGCAGGGAAAGAGACCCAGTACTTC. This codes for CASSLELAGKETQYF.

This clone was counted between two and nine times. The chain couples TRBV2 to TRBJ2-3; 7 bases fit TRBD1. Germline V CDR1 and CDR2: SNHLY, FYNNEI. There are 15 residues in the CDR3. The V gene end was trimmed by 6 bases and the J gene end by 1 base; junction bases not matched to a gene: 7. The CDR3 is CASSPTGIGTDTQYF. The CDR3 DNA reads as TGTGCCAGCAGCCCGACAGGGATTGGCACAGATACGCAGTATTTT.